A single sample is the source of the 24 T cell receptor beta chains below, sequenced in a study of CD8+ T cells in alopecia areata. Treatment here: oral pan-JAK inhibitor, 5-10 mg twice daily. Sequencing used cDNA as its template, made by extracting RNA and reverse transcribing it. Only in-frame clones appear in the TCRdb table, and some are missing; sequencing was by immunoSEQ multiplex PCR. The data show 150,000 to 200,000 clones, more than 55% seen once. The source material was CD4+ T cells sorted from blood, sampled at approximately week 50, from a patient treated with tofacitinib. The source of these receptors is a human donor with alopecia areata.

The CDR3 spells CSVHSQTATEAFF. The CDR3, as DNA: TGCAGCGTCCACAGTCAAACGGCCACTGAAGCTTTCTTT. V gene TRBV29-1 combines with J gene TRBJ1-1; no firm D call. CDR1 is SQVTM, CDR2 ANQGSEA, per germline. This CDR3 region has 13 residues. V was clipped by 6 bases and J by 4 bases, with 15 bases between them.

This clone has only a few counts. The chain recombines TRBV29-1 with TRBJ2-3; D uncertain. With 8 bases removed from V and 0 bases from J, the gap between germline ends came to 12 bases. The CDR3 runs to 13 residues. Per germline, CDR1 SQVTM and CDR2 ANQGSEA. CDR3 coding DNA: TGCAGCTTTTGGAAGGGAAGCACAGATACGCAGTATTTT. It yields the protein CSFWKGSTDTQYF.

V usage is TRBV29-1 and J usage is TRBJ1-1; possible D gene TRBD1, 6 bases. Per the germline V gene, CDR1 is SQVTM and CDR2 is ANQGSEA. With 8 bases removed from V and 2 bases from J, the gap between germline ends came to 15 bases. The CDR3 covers 13 residues. The CDR3, as DNA: TGCAGCTTACGGGGGCAGCCCAACACTGAAGCTTTCTTT. Residues: CSLRGQPNTEAFF.

The gene calls are TRBV23-1 and TRBJ2-7; D is unclear. TRBV23-1 is an ORF for which the function is uncertain. Trimming cost V 0 bases and J 12 bases, with 24 bases left between them. The CDR3 extends over 16 amino acids. The CDR3 is CASSQSGPGPMSCLYF. The CDR3 nucleotides read TGCGCCAGCAGTCAATCAGGTCCCGGGCCCATGAGTTGTCTGTACTTC.

This chain connects TRBV29-1 to TRBJ1-1; D call uncertain. With 7 bases removed from V and 1 base from J, the gap between germline ends came to 10 bases. This CDR3 comprises 12 residues. Germline assignment: CDR1 SQVTM and CDR2 ANQGSEA. The CDR3 DNA follows: TGCAGCGCCTCACAGCAGAACACTGAAGCTTTCTTT. As protein: CSASQQNTEAFF.

This clone was seen a few times. J is TRBJ2-5 and V is TRBV2; D gene ambiguous. Germline V gene data show CDR1 as SNHLY and CDR2 as FYNNEI. Trimming removed 7 bases at V and 5 bases at J, with 26 bases between. The CDR3 totals 17 residues. The CDR3: CASTRIRLRSLGETQYF. DNA of the CDR3: TGTGCCAGCACCCGAATCAGGTTGCGGAGCCTGGGGGAGACCCAGTACTTC.

This clone appeared a few times. CDR3 sequence: CAWSDGRNTEAFF. CDR3 nucleotides: TGTGCCTGGAGTGACGGCCGGAACACTGAAGCTTTCTTT. V is TRBV30 and J is TRBJ1-1, with D uncertain. Germline values: CDR1 GTSNPN, CDR2 SVGIG (reference sequence). This CDR3 spans 13 amino acids. The V end lost 1 base, the J end lost 1 base, and 7 bases lay between the germline ends. The full variable domain, with the rest looked up from reference TRBV30 and TRBJ1-1, is SQTIHQWPATLVQPVGSPLSLECTVEGTSNPNLYWYRQAAGRGLQLLFYSVGIGQISSEVPQNLSASRPQDRQFILSSKKLLLSDSGFYLCAWSDGRNTEAFFGQGTRLTVV.

This rearrangement joins TRBV29-1 to TRBJ2-1; 7 nucleotides match TRBD2. The CDR3 covers 13 residues. Losses at the gene ends were 5 bases for V and 8 bases for J; bases not matched to a gene: 9. Germline V gene sequence: CDR1 SQVTM, CDR2 ANQGSEA. The CDR3 DNA reads TGCAGCGTTCAGAGACTAGCAGGCGATGAGCAGTTCTTC. Protein: CSVQRLAGDEQFF.

Note on this clone: This CDR3 is also generated by other DNA sequences in the sample. The rearrangement uses TRBV20-1 and TRBJ2-3; no clear D. The CDR3 is made up of 11 amino acids. Germline V gene lookup returns CDR1 DFQATT and CDR2 SNEGSKA (reference sequence). The V end was cut by 1 base, the J end by 2 bases, with 1 base between. The chain's CDR3 is CSARVTDTQYF. CDR3 sequence (DNA): TGCAGTGCTAGAGTCACAGATACGCAGTATTTT.

The CDR3 nucleotides are TGTGCCAGCAGTGAAGCTCGCTTGAGGGACAGGGGGACCATTCAGTACTTC. It specifies CASSEARLRDRGTIQYF. The chain carries TRBV6-1 and TRBJ2-4, with 11 bases aligning to TRBD1. CDR1 is MNHNS and CDR2 is SASEGT in the germline V gene. After removal of 0 bases from V and 9 bases from J, the junction contained 10 bases not matched to a gene. This CDR3 comprises 17 residues.

The chain links TRBV30 to TRBJ2-2, with unresolved D. The CDR3 is 14 residues long. Trimming stripped 3 bases from V and 1 base from J, with 9 bases between. CDR1 and CDR2 from the germline V gene are GTSNPN and SVGIG (reference sequence). The CDR3 region is CAWRPLWNTGELFF. The CDR3 DNA reads TGTGCCTGGAGACCATTGTGGAACACCGGGGAGCTGTTTTTT.

The rearrangement links TRBV29-1 to TRBJ1-2; 9 bases agree with TRBD1. The V and J ends lost 2 bases and 7 bases, in that order; junction bases with no gene match: 8. The CDR3 is 14 residues long. Looked up from germline, CDR1 is SQVTM and CDR2 is ANQGSEA. CDR3 sequence: CSVEPGQGIGGYTF. Written as DNA, the CDR3 is TGCAGCGTTGAACCGGGACAGGGTATCGGTGGCTACACCTTC.

This rearrangement joins TRBV20-1 to TRBJ1-5; D may be TRBD1 (5 bases). The V end was cut by 6 bases, the J end by 8 bases, with 11 bases between. The CDR3 contains 11 residues. Germline CDR1 is DFQATT and CDR2 is SNEGSKA (reference sequence). CDR3 coding DNA: TGCAGTGCGGGGGGACGGGAGCCCCAGCATTTT. This translates into CSAGGREPQHF.

The chain links TRBV30 to TRBJ1-6; D unresolved. V lost 6 bases and J 7 bases, leaving 22 bases between the germline ends. There are 16 residues in the CDR3. Germline V gives CDR1 GTSNPN, CDR2 SVGIG (reference sequence). DNA for the CDR3: TGTGCCTGCCCGCGCGCCCCGGGCTCTTCAAATTCACCCCTCCACTTT. Its protein is CACPRAPGSSNSPLHF.

The V call is TRBV7-9, the J call TRBJ2-1, with a possible D match to TRBD1 (5 bases). Germline V CDR1 and CDR2: SEHNR, FQNEAQ (reference sequence). CDR3 length: 14 amino acids. V shed 3 bases and J shed 8 bases, with 14 bases lying between them. The CDR3 DNA sequence: TGTGCCAGCAGCTTCGACCAGGGTAGGGATGAGCAGTTCTTC. It is translated as CASSFDQGRDEQFF.

The V call is TRBV2, the J call TRBJ2-5, with a weak D call TRBD2 (6 bases). CDR1 is SNHLY, CDR2 FYNNEI, per germline. CDR3 length equals 11 residues. V was pared by 8 bases and J by 3 bases, with 7 bases between. CDR3 protein: CASSGEETQYF. In DNA form, the CDR3 reads TGTGCCAGCTCGGGGGAAGAGACCCAGTACTTC.

This clone occurred a few times. The chain is built from TRBV18 and TRBJ2-7, with 8 bases lining up with TRBD2. Losses at the gene ends were 5 bases for V and 7 bases for J; bases not matched to a gene: 7. Germline-derived CDR1 and CDR2 are KGHSH and LQKENI. The CDR3 is 13 amino acids. CDR3 sequence reads: CASSYGGAREQYF. CDR3 coding DNA: TGTGCCAGCTCATACGGGGGGGCGCGTGAGCAGTACTTC.

The rearrangement links TRBV30 to TRBJ1-2, with TRBD1 identical over 8 bases. The CDR3 totals 15 residues. The J segment lost 3 bases and the V segment lost 5 bases, leaving 11 bases of the junction unmatched. The germline gives CDR1 GTSNPN, CDR2 SVGIG (reference sequence). The CDR3 is CAWSFGQGGHYGYTF. The CDR3 bases are TGTGCCTGGTCTTTCGGACAGGGCGGGCACTATGGCTACACCTTC.

This clone turned up a few times. The V call is TRBV7-3, the J call TRBJ2-3; D remains ambiguous. This CDR3 region has 15 residues. Germline CDR1 reads SGHTA; CDR2 reads FQGTGA. V was shortened by 6 bases and J by 0 bases, with 13 bases between the two germline ends. Here the CDR3 DNA reads TGTGCCAGCAGGTCATCCGGTGTGAGCACAGATACGCAGTATTTT. Amino acids: CASRSSGVSTDTQYF.

The chain combines TRBV5-6 with TRBJ2-7; TRBD2 agrees at 9 bases. The CDR3 has 16 amino acids. Germline V lookup: CDR1 SGHDT, CDR2 YYEEEE. Unmatched junction bases numbered 13, after V lost 4 bases and J lost 5 bases. CDR3 residues: CASSAPRRGGLHEQYF. The CDR3 DNA follows: TGTGCCAGCAGCGCCCCTAGGCGGGGGGGCCTCCACGAGCAGTACTTC. The full variable domain, its missing parts supplied by reference TRBV5-6 and TRBJ2-7, is DAGVTQSPTHLIKTRGQQVTLRCSPKSGHDTVSWYQQALGQGPQFIFQYYEEEERQRGNFPDRFSGHQFPNYSSELNVNALLLGDSALYLCASSAPRRGGLHEQYFGPGTRLTVT.

V usage is TRBV11-1 and J usage is TRBJ2-1; no clear D gene. There are 12 residues in the CDR3. Trimming removed 2 bases from V and 6 bases from J, with 5 bases in between. CDR1 and CDR2 (germline): SGHAT, FQDESV (reference sequence). The CDR3 loop is CASSLLRNEQFF. The CDR3 DNA reads TGTGCCAGCAGCTTATTGCGCAATGAGCAGTTCTTC.

CDR3: CASSRDSLSGANVLTF. In DNA form, the CDR3 reads TGTGCCAGCAGCCGGGACAGTCTCTCTGGGGCCAACGTCCTGACTTTC. The chain combines TRBV7-9 with TRBJ2-6; 7 bases align to TRBD1. The CDR3 contains 16 residues. Germline V gives CDR1 SEHNR, CDR2 FQNEAQ (reference sequence). The J segment lost 0 bases and the V segment lost 5 bases, leaving 4 bases of the junction unmatched.

The genes are TRBV5-1 and TRBJ1-1; D possibly corresponds to TRBD1 (5 bases). Germline V gene sequence: CDR1 SGHRS, CDR2 YFSETQ. Trimming cost V 4 bases and J 1 base, with 11 bases left between them. The CDR3 sequence is 14 residues long. The CDR3 is CASSENTGNTEAFF. DNA for the CDR3: TGCGCCAGCAGCGAAAACACAGGGAACACTGAAGCTTTCTTT.

This chain connects TRBV18 to TRBJ1-2, with D perhaps matching TRBD1 (5 bases). Germline loops: CDR1 KGHSH, CDR2 LQKENI. Trimming took off 2 bases at V and 2 bases at J, with 9 bases between the two ends. The CDR3 covers 14 residues. The CDR3 loop reads CASSPSQGNYGYTF. Written as DNA, the CDR3 is TGTGCCAGCTCACCATCCCAGGGCAACTATGGCTACACCTTC.